This is a list of T cell receptor beta chains from one sample in a study of shared clonotypes between healthy human individuals. This table comes from immunoSEQ multiplex PCR, and its TCRdb copy is limited to in-frame clones, with some not included. The sample yields more than 550,000 clones, roughly 72% seen once. The sequencing input was memory CD4+ T cells sorted from blood. Every receptor here comes from a woman aged 30 to 39 in good health. The CDR3 runs from the conserved cysteine through the conserved F or W. The D gene is left open where the match is weak.

d_gene: TRBD2
v_gene: TRBV18
CDR3aa: CASSPRLADYNEQFF

d_gene: TRBD2
v_gene: TRBV29-1
CDR3aa: CSVDQAGVGDTQYF

d_gene: -
v_gene: TRBV7-9
CDR3aa: CASSLVLGRETQYF

d_gene: -
v_gene: TRBV7-7
CDR3aa: CASSLGGDPSISTDTQYF

d_gene: TRBD1
v_gene: TRBV10-3
CDR3aa: CAISEWTGGYGYTF

d_gene: -
v_gene: TRBV6-1
CDR3aa: CASRYGPNIQYF

d_gene: -
v_gene: TRBV27
CDR3aa: CASNMESSEQYF

d_gene: TRBD1
v_gene: TRBV5-1
CDR3aa: CASSLATGQGLDEQYF

d_gene: -
v_gene: TRBV28
CDR3aa: CATKTPGATDTQYF

d_gene: TRBD2
v_gene: TRBV5-4
CDR3aa: CASSPPPLAGGNEQFF

d_gene: -
v_gene: TRBV13
CDR3aa: CASNGAYNEQFF

d_gene: -
v_gene: TRBV9
CDR3aa: CASSQRDGEAFF

d_gene: -
v_gene: TRBV7-9
CDR3aa: CASSLGLEKYEQYF

d_gene: -
v_gene: TRBV7-3
CDR3aa: CASSLGDPGNYGYTF

d_gene: TRBD2
v_gene: TRBV10-1
CDR3aa: CASSDGGAGELFF

d_gene: -
v_gene: TRBV7-2
CDR3aa: CASSTGGGLVYNEQFF

d_gene: -
v_gene: TRBV19
CDR3aa: CASRGIPTDTQYF

d_gene: -
v_gene: TRBV28
CDR3aa: CASSFRGYGYTF

d_gene: -
v_gene: TRBV2
CDR3aa: CASSESWVGDTQYF

d_gene: -
v_gene: TRBV18
CDR3aa: CASSPGATNEKLFF

d_gene: TRBD1
v_gene: TRBV6-5
CDR3aa: CASSYGDRDYEQYF

d_gene: -
v_gene: TRBV19
CDR3aa: CASSANRESLRQYF

d_gene: TRBD2
v_gene: TRBV19
CDR3aa: CASSVTSGRAYEQYF

d_gene: -
v_gene: TRBV28
CDR3aa: CASRSWGSSGANVLTF

d_gene: -
v_gene: TRBV10-1
CDR3aa: CASSAQGHQPQHF

d_gene: -
v_gene: TRBV2
CDR3aa: CASSPAGAAQFF

d_gene: -
v_gene: TRBV6-1
CDR3aa: CASAPGGVRNQPQHF

d_gene: TRBD1
v_gene: TRBV30
CDR3aa: CAWTSGTVNSPLHF

d_gene: -
v_gene: TRBV2
CDR3aa: CASSEGVDTQYF

d_gene: -
v_gene: TRBV6-5
CDR3aa: CASSYQGGRGAREQYF

d_gene: -
v_gene: TRBV18
CDR3aa: CASSPPFQDQPQHF

d_gene: TRBD1
v_gene: TRBV28
CDR3aa: CASAGQGAFGYTF

d_gene: TRBD2
v_gene: TRBV28
CDR3aa: CASSSGTSGSNYYNEQFF

d_gene: -
v_gene: TRBV6-6
CDR3aa: CASSYFRHPGNTIYF

d_gene: TRBD2
v_gene: TRBV14
CDR3aa: CASSQGISGMNTGELFF

d_gene: -
v_gene: TRBV11-3
CDR3aa: CASSLGRGTYEQYF

d_gene: -
v_gene: TRBV28
CDR3aa: CASSPFRDLTEAFF

d_gene: -
v_gene: TRBV6-1
CDR3aa: CASSPSPSYEQYF

d_gene: -
v_gene: TRBV28
CDR3aa: CASSSLTGLNYGYTF

d_gene: -
v_gene: TRBV27
CDR3aa: CASSFSWGSDTQYF

d_gene: -
v_gene: TRBV5-6
CDR3aa: CASSRTNTGNYGYTF

d_gene: -
v_gene: TRBV2
CDR3aa: CAGGGLADTQYF

d_gene: -
v_gene: TRBV1
CDR3aa: CTSSPPRWPCTDTQYF

d_gene: -
v_gene: TRBV7-2
CDR3aa: CASSLANVYNEQFF

d_gene: TRBD1
v_gene: TRBV5-1
CDR3aa: CASSWDGTGGGTEAFF

d_gene: -
v_gene: TRBV5-1
CDR3aa: CASSLGYGAANTGELFF

d_gene: TRBD2
v_gene: TRBV14
CDR3aa: CASSLGGLAGRFSTDTQYF

d_gene: -
v_gene: TRBV5-4
CDR3aa: CASSLGNFPGAYEQYF